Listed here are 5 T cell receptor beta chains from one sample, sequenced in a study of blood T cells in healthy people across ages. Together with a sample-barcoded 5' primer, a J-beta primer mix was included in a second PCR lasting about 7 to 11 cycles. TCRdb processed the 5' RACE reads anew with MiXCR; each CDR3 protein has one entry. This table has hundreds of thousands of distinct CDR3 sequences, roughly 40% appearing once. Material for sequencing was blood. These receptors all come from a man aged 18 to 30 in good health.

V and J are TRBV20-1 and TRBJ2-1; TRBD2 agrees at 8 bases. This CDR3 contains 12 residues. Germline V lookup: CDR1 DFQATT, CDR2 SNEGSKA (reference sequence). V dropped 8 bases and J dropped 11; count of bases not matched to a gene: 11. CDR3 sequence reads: CSPTAGGDQQFF. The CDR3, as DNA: TGCAGTCCTACGGCGGGGGGTGACCAGCAGTTCTTC.

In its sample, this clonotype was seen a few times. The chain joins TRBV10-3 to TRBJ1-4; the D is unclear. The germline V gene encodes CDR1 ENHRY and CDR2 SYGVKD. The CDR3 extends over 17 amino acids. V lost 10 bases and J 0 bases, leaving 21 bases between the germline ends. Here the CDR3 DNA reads TGTGCCACCTCCTGGACGGGAACTACCGCAACTAATGAAAAACTGTTTTTT. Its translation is CATSWTGTTATNEKLFF.

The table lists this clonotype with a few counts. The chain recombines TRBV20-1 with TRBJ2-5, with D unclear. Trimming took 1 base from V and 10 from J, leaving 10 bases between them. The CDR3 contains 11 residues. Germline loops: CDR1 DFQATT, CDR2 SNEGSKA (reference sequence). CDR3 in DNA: TGCAGTGCTAGAGGGGGTCGGTACCAGTACTTC. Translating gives CSARGGRYQYF.

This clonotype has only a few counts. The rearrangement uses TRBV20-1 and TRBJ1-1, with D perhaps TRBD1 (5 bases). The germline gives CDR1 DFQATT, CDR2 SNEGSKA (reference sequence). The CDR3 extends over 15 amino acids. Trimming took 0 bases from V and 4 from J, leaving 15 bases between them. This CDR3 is CSARDFREGVTEAFF. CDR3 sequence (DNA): TGCAGTGCTAGAGATTTCCGGGAAGGGGTCACTGAAGCTTTCTTT.

The CDR3 region is CATSDPGQGIHNVLTF. The DNA for the CDR3 is TGTGCCACCAGTGACCCGGGACAGGGAATCCACAACGTCCTGACTTTC. V gene TRBV24-1 combines with J gene TRBJ2-6; TRBD1 aligns across 9 bases. Germline V lookup: CDR1 KGHDR, CDR2 SFDVKD. The CDR3 has 16 amino acids. V shed 4 bases, J shed 9 bases, and the junction held 9 bases outside the gene matches.